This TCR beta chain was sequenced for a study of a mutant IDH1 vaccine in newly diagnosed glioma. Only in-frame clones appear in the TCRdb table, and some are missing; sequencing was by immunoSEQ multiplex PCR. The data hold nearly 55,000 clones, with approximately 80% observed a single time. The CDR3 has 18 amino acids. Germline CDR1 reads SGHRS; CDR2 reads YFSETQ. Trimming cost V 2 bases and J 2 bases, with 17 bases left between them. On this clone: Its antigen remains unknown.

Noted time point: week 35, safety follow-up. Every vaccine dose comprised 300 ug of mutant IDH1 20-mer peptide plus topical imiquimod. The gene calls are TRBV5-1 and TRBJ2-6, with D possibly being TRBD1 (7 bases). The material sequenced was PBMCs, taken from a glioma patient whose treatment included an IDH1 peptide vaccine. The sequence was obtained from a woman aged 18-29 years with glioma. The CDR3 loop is CASSLPLQGRPGANVLTF. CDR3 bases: TGCGCCAGCAGCTTACCCTTACAGGGGAGGCCTGGGGCCAACGTCCTGACTTTC.